The entry below gives a single T cell receptor beta chain sequence along with its context. How the authors handled the data: Reference gene primer amplification yielded estimated nucleated cell counts. Clones were read by immunoSEQ multiplex PCR, and TCRdb kept only the in-frame ones, dropping some. V and J calls and clone size are as listed in that table; D and trimming were resolved from the DNA. There are 100,000 to 150,000 clones in the sample; around 81% occur only once, and 3.8% lies in the top ten. These data belong to a study of blood T cell repertoires in COVID-19. Across the study: Specimens from acute and convalescent COVID-19 originated in the United States, Italy and Spain. PBMCs, B-cell-depleted T cells, or T cells were the source of the cDNA or gDNA that made up the material.

The sample consisted of peripheral blood. This receptor was obtained from a woman aged 45-65 years with acute or convalescent COVID-19.

The CDR3 region is CASSLARGRSEAFF. The CDR3 DNA follows: TGTGCCAGCAGCTTAGCCAGGGGACGCTCTGAAGCTTTCTTT. The chain has TRBV5-4 and TRBJ1-1, with a tentative D call TRBD1 (6 bases). Trimming pared 2 bases from V and 6 bases from J, leaving 14 bases between. The CDR3 loop spans 14 amino acids. Germline V gene lookup returns CDR1 SGHNT and CDR2 YYREEE (reference sequence).